This TCR beta chain was recovered during a study of T cell repertoires in cytomegalovirus infection. Whole-study context: From public TCR beta signatures came an indication of both CMV infection and matching HLA type.

This clonotype was counted ten times or more. Antigen unknown. The CDR3 sequence is 14 residues long. Germline CDR1 reads SGHDN; CDR2 reads FVKESK. V was trimmed by 2 bases and J by 5 bases, leaving 12 bases between them. Overall study findings and caveats: Of the TCR beta families, the public ones yielded a cumulative frequency that identified carriers of CMV plus the relevant HLA. Predominance within the ex vivo response was attributable to HLA-C-restricted CMV-specific TCR beta clonotypes.

Each CDR3 protein is one row after TCRdb ran MiXCR on the reads. The sample has around 230,000 distinct CDR3 sequences; approximately 7% are singletons. Material for sequencing was PBMCs. This receptor was taken from a human donor in good health (CMV status not recorded). Some clones in this sample may be carry-over from other donors' samples. The chain joins TRBV14 to TRBJ2-5; unclear D gene. CDR3 amino acids: CASSQPPTLETQYF. DNA for the CDR3: TGTGCCAGCAGCCAACCCCCGACGTTGGAGACCCAGTACTTC.